This passage covers 7 T cell receptor beta chains from one sample sequenced in a study of CD8+CD57+ T cells in acquired aplastic anemia. CDR3 and TCR beta VDJ profiling relied on a genomic DNA template. TCRdb called the reads again in MiXCR, with one record for every CDR3 protein. Among approximately 380,000 distinct CDR3 sequences listed, 55% to 75% were seen once. Sequenced sample: sorted CD4+, CD8+, or CD8+CD57+ T cells (not recorded which) from PBMCs. The source is a human donor in good health, serving as a control.

The rearrangement joins TRBV25-1 to TRBJ1-2; D is undetermined. Trimming left V 5 bases short and J 4 bases short, with 11 bases between. The CDR3 spans 13 residues. The germline V gene encodes CDR1 MGHDK and CDR2 SYGVNS. Here the CDR3 reads CASSPSVFYGYTF. As DNA, the CDR3 is TGTGCCAGCAGTCCCTCAGTTTTCTATGGCTACACCTTC.

This sequence joins TRBV12-5 and TRBJ1-6; the D gene is possibly TRBD1 (6 bases). CDR1 and CDR2 (germline): LGHNT, FRNRAP. Trimming shortened V by 9 bases and J by 8 bases, and 17 bases separated the two germline ends. This CDR3 has 14 amino acids. CDR3 region: CASRREAGDSPLHF. The CDR3 DNA reads TGTGCTAGCCGTAGGGAGGCAGGGGATTCACCCCTCCACTTT.

The chain links TRBV2 to TRBJ1-6; D gene unclear. The CDR3 contains 15 residues. V gave up 9 bases and J gave up 10 bases, with 22 bases separating them. Germline CDR1 is SNHLY and CDR2 is FYNNEI. CDR3 DNA sequence: TGTGCCAGTAGCCAAGATGAGGCCCTTGGATCACCCCTCCACTTT. Its translation is CASSQDEALGSPLHF. The variable domain in full, completed from reference TRBV2 and TRBJ1-6, reads EPEVTQTPSHQVTQMGQEVILRCVPISNHLYFYWYRQILGQKVEFLVSFYNNEISEKSEIFDDQFSVERPDGSNFTLKIRSTKLEDSAMYFCASSQDEALGSPLHFGNGTRLTVT.

This chain links TRBV29-1 with TRBJ2-7; TRBD1 aligns across 10 bases. The junction had 2 bases not matched to a gene; V was cut back by 2 bases and J by 1 base. CDR3 length equals 14 residues. Germline assignment: CDR1 SQVTM and CDR2 ANQGSEA. Here the CDR3 DNA reads TGCAGCGTTGAAAGGGACAGGGGTTCCTACGAGCAGTACTTC. Translating gives CSVERDRGSYEQYF.

The CDR3 sequence: CASSFGDRGETQYF. CDR3 bases: TGTGCCAGCAGCTTCGGGGACAGGGGAGAGACCCAGTACTTC. The chain employs TRBV7-2 and TRBJ2-7, with 10 nucleotides matching TRBD1. The last part of the DNA fits TRBJ2-5 better; the J call may be wrong. Germline lookup yields CDR1 SGHTA and CDR2 FQGNSA. The CDR3 has 14 residues.

The chain recombines TRBV5-1 with TRBJ2-5; D unresolved. The length of the CDR3 is 11 residues. Germline V gene sequence: CDR1 SGHRS, CDR2 YFSETQ. Trimming took off 0 bases at V and 12 bases at J, with 9 bases between the two ends. DNA for the CDR3: TGCGCCAGCAGCTTGGCCGAGACGGAGTACTTC. Translated: CASSLAETEYF.

This clonotype was recorded at least ten times. The chain carries TRBV4-3 and TRBJ2-1, with 12 nucleotides matching TRBD2. The CDR3 extends over 17 amino acids. The ends lost 0 bases at V and 8 bases at J; junction bases unmatched: 8. Germline values: CDR1 LGHNA, CDR2 YSLEER. CDR3 protein: CASSQEMLAGGLYEQFF. The CDR3 coding sequence is TGCGCCAGCAGCCAAGAAATGCTAGCGGGGGGGCTGTATGAGCAGTTCTTC.